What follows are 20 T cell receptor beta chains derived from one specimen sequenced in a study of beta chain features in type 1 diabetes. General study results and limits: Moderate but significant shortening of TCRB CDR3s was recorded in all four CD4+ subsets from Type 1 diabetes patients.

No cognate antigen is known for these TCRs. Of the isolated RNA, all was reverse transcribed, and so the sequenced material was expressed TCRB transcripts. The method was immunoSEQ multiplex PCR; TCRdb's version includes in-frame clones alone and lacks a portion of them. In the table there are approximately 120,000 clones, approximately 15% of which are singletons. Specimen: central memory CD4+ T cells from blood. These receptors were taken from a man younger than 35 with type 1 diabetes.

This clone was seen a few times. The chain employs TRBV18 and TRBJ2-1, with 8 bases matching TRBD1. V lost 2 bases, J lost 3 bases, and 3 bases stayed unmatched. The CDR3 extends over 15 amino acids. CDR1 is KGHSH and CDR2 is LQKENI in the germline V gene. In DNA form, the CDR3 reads TGTGCCAGCTCACCAGGGGGACAGGACTACAATGAGCAGTTCTTC. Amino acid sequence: CASSPGGQDYNEQFF.

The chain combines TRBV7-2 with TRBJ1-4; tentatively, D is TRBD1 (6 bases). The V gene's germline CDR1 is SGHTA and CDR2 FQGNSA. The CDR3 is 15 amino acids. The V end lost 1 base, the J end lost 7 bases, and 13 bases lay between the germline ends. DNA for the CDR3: TGTGCCAGCAGCTTAGTATTGAGGGGGGCTGAAAAACTGTTTTTT. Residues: CASSLVLRGAEKLFF.

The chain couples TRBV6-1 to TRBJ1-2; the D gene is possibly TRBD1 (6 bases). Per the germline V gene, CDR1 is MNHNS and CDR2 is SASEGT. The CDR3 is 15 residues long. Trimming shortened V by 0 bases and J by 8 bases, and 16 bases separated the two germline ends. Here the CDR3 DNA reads TGTGCCAGCAGTGAAGCGCCGGACAGTGCCGCCGGCTACACCTTC. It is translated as CASSEAPDSAAGYTF.

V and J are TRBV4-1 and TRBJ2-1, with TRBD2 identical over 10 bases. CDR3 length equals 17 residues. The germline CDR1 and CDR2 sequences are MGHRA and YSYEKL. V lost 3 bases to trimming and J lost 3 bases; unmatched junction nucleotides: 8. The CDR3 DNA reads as TGCGCCAGCAGCCATGTATTAGCGGGAGGCAACTACAATGAGCAGTTCTTC. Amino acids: CASSHVLAGGNYNEQFF.

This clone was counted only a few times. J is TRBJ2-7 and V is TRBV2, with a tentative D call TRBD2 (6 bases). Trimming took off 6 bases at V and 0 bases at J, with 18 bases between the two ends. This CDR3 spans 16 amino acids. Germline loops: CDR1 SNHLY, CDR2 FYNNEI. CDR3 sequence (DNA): TGTGCCAGCAGGGTGTACCTAGCGCTTAACTCCTACGAGCAGTACTTC. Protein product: CASRVYLALNSYEQYF.

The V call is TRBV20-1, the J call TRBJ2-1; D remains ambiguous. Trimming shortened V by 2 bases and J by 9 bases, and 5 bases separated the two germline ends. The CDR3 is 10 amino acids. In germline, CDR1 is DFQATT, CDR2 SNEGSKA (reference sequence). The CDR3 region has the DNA TGCAGTGCTAGATACGTTGAGCAGTTCTTC. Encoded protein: CSARYVEQFF.

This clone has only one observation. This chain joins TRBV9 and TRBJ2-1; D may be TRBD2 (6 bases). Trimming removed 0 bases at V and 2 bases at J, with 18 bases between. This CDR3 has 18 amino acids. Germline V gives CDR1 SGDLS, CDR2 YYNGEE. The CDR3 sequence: CASSVGPLGGVAYNEQFF. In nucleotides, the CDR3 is TGTGCCAGCAGCGTAGGACCCTTGGGGGGAGTTGCCTACAATGAGCAGTTCTTC. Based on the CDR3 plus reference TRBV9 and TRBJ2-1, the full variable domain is DSGVTQTPKHLITATGQRVTLRCSPRSGDLSVYWYQQSLDQGLQFLIQYYNGEERAKGNILERFSAQQFPDLHSELNLSSLELGDSALYFCASSVGPLGGVAYNEQFFGPGTRLTVL.

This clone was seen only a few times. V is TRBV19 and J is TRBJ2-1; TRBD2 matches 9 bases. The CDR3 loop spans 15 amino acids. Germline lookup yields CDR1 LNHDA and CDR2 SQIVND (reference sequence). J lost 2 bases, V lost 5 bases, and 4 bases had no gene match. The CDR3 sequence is CASSVQRGAYNEQFF. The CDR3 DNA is TGTGCCAGTAGTGTCCAGCGGGGGGCCTACAATGAGCAGTTCTTC.

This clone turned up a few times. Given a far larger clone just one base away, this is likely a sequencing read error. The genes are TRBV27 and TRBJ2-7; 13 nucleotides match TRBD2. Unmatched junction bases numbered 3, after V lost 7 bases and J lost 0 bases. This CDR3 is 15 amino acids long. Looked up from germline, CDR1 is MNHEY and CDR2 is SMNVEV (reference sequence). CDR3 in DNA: TGTGCCAGCAACCGACTAGCGGGAGGCTCCTACGAGCAGTACTTC. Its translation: CASNRLAGGSYEQYF.

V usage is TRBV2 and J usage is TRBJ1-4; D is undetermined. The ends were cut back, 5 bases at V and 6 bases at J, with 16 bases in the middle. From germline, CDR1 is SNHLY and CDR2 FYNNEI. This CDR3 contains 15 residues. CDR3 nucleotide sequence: TGTGCCAGCAGTCCCTCAAGGGCAGCGCATGAAAAACTGTTTTTT. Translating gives CASSPSRAAHEKLFF. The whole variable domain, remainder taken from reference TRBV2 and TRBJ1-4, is EPEVTQTPSHQVTQMGQEVILRCVPISNHLYFYWYRQILGQKVEFLVSFYNNEISEKSEIFDDQFSVERPDGSNFTLKIRSTKLEDSAMYFCASSPSRAAHEKLFFGSGTQLSVL.

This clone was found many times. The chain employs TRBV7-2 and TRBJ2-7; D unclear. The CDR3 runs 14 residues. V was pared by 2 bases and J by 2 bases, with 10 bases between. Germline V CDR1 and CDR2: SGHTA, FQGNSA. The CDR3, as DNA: TGTGCCAGCAGCTTATGGGCAGGAGCCTACGAGCAGTACTTC. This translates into CASSLWAGAYEQYF.

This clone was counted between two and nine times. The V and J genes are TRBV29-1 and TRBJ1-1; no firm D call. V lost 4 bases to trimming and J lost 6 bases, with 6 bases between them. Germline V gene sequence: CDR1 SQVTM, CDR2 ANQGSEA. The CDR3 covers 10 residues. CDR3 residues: CSVGEAEAFF. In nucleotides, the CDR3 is TGCAGCGTTGGAGAGGCTGAAGCTTTCTTT.

CDR3 nucleotide sequence: TGCAGCGCCGTCGGGGACAGGGTCTACAATGAGCAGTTCTTC. It is translated as CSAVGDRVYNEQFF. V is TRBV29-1 and J is TRBJ2-1, with 9 bases fitting TRBD1. The germline V gene has CDR1 SQVTM and CDR2 ANQGSEA. The CDR3 length is 14 residues. Losses at the gene ends were 7 bases for V and 3 bases for J; bases not matched to a gene: 7.

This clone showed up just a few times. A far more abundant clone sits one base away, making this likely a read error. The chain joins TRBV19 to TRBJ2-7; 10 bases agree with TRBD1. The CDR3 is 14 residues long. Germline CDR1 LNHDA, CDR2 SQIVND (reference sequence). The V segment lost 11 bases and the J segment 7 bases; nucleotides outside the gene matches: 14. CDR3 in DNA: TGTGCCTGTCAGGCGACAGGGGGCTCGAGGGAGCAGTACTTC. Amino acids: CACQATGGSREQYF.

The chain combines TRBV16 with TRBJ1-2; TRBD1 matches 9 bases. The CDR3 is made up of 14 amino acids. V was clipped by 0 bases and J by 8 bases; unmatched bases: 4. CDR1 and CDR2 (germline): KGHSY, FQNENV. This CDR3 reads CASSQSRTGDGYTF. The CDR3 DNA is TGTGCCAGCAGCCAATCAAGGACAGGGGACGGCTACACCTTC.

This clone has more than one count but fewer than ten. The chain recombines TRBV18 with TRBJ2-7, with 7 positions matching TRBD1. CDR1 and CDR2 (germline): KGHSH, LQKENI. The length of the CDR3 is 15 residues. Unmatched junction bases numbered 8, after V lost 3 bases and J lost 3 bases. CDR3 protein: CASSPGTEVIYEQYF. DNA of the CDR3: TGTGCCAGCTCACCCGGGACAGAGGTGATCTACGAGCAGTACTTC.

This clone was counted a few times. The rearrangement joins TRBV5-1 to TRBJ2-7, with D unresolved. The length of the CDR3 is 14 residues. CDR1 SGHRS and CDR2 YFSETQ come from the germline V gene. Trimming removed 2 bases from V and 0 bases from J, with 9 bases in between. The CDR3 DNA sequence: TGCGCCAGCAGCTTAGGACGGAACTCCTACGAGCAGTACTTC. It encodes CASSLGRNSYEQYF.

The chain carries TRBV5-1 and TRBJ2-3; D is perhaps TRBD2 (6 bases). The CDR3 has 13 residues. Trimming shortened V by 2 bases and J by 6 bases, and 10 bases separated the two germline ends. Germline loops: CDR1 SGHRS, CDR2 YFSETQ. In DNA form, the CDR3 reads TGCGCCAGCAGCTTCCAACGGGGGGATACGCAGTATTTT. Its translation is CASSFQRGDTQYF.

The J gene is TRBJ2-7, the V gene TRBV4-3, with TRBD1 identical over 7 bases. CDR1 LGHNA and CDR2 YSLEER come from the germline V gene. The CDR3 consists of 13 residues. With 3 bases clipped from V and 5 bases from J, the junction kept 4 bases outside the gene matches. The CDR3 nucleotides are TGCGCCAGCAGCCAGAAGACAGGGAACGAGCAGTACTTC. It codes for CASSQKTGNEQYF.

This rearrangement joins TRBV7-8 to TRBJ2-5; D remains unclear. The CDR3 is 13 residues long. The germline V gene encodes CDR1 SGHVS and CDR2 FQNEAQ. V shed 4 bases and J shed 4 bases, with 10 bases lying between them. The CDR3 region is CASSSDGPETQYF. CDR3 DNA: TGTGCCAGCAGCTCCGACGGCCCAGAGACCCAGTACTTC.